These 8 T cell receptor beta chains were all obtained from the same sample, sequenced in a study of CD8+ T cells in alopecia areata. The sequencing template was cDNA reverse transcribed from extracted RNA. TCRdb's copy holds only in-frame clones and misses some; the assay was immunoSEQ multiplex PCR. The repertoire holds fewer than 110,000 clones, with 84% as singletons. Specified treatment: oral pan-JAK inhibitor, 5-10 mg twice daily. Sample: CD8+ T cells sorted from blood, taken at week 24, from a patient treated with tofacitinib. Every receptor here comes from a human donor with alopecia areata.

The rearrangement uses TRBV10-3 and TRBJ2-5, with 10 bases matching TRBD1. Per the germline V gene, CDR1 is ENHRY and CDR2 is SYGVKD. The CDR3 has 16 residues. The V and J ends lost 2 bases and 4 bases, in that order; junction bases with no gene match: 7. CDR3 loop: CAISEPRTGGAETQYF. In DNA, the CDR3 is TGTGCCATCAGTGAGCCCCGGACAGGGGGAGCAGAGACCCAGTACTTC.

This clone has a handful of counts. J is TRBJ2-6 and V is TRBV21-1; no DNA check was done on the table's D call, TRBD1. TRBV21-1 is classified as a pseudogene. The CDR3 runs 14 residues. This CDR3 reads CASSKAKQFPVLTF. For the CDR3, the DNA is TGTGCCAGCAGCAAAGCGAAACAGTTCCCCGTCCTGACTTTC.

This sequence joins TRBV4-3 and TRBJ2-7; TRBD1 is a possible D gene (6 bases). Germline CDR1 reads LGHNA; CDR2 reads YSLEER. This CDR3 region has 15 residues. V shed 0 bases and J shed 2 bases, with 11 bases lying between them. The CDR3 DNA reads as TGCGCCAGCAGCCAAGATCGAACAGGGACCTACGAGCAGTACTTC. Translating gives CASSQDRTGTYEQYF.

This chain links TRBV29-1 with TRBJ2-1, with D uncertain. Germline lookup yields CDR1 SQVTM and CDR2 ANQGSEA. Trimming took off 3 bases at V and 0 bases at J, with 6 bases between the two ends. The CDR3 is 13 residues long. CDR3 region: CSVDEHSYNEQFF. CDR3 sequence (DNA): TGCAGCGTTGACGAACACTCCTACAATGAGCAGTTCTTC.

The rearrangement uses TRBV4-2 and TRBJ1-1, with unresolved D. The CDR3 extends over 15 amino acids. Germline CDR1 reads LGHNA; CDR2 reads YNFKEQ. V lost 5 bases, J lost 5 bases, and 18 bases lay in between. Here the CDR3 reads CASSWPGRRRTEAFF. CDR3 bases: TGTGCCAGCAGCTGGCCCGGACGCCGGAGGACTGAAGCTTTCTTT.

The chain combines TRBV7-8 with TRBJ1-5, with 7 bases identical to TRBD1. The J segment lost 2 bases and the V segment lost 1 base, leaving 5 bases of the junction unmatched. This CDR3 comprises 16 residues. CDR1 SGHVS and CDR2 FQNEAQ come from the germline V gene. CDR3 region: CASSLGNRGGNQPQHF. The CDR3 nucleotides are TGTGCCAGCAGCTTAGGCAACAGGGGCGGCAATCAGCCCCAGCATTTT.

The chain links TRBV27 to TRBJ2-1, with 8 bases fitting TRBD2. Germline CDR1 is MNHEY and CDR2 is SMNVEV (reference sequence). V lost 5 bases, J lost 6 bases, and 6 bases stayed unmatched. The CDR3 extends over 14 amino acids. The CDR3 is CASSPPGGANEQFF. For the CDR3, the DNA is TGTGCCAGCAGTCCCCCGGGAGGGGCCAATGAGCAGTTCTTC.

This clone was seen a single time. This rearrangement joins TRBV30 to TRBJ2-2; TRBD2 aligns across 7 bases. J gave up 8 bases and V 5 bases, and 11 bases lay outside the gene matches. There are 14 residues in the CDR3. Germline CDR1 is GTSNPN and CDR2 is SVGIG (reference sequence). CDR3 sequence: CAWATGRAGGELFF. Written as DNA, the CDR3 is TGTGCCTGGGCAACTGGGAGGGCAGGGGGGGAGCTGTTTTTT.